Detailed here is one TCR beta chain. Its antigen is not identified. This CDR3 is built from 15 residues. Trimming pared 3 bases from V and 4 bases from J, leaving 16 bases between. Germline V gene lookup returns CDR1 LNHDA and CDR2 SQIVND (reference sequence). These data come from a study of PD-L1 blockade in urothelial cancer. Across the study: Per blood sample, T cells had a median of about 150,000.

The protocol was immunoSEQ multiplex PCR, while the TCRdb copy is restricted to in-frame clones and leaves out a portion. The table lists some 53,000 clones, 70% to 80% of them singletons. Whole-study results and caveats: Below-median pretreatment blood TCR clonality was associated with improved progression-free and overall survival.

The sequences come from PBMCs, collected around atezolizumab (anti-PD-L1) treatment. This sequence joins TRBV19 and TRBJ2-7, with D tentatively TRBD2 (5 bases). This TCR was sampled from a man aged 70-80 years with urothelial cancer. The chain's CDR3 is CASSIREIGVYEQYF. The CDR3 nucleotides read TGTGCCAGTAGTATCCGGGAAATTGGGGTTTACGAGCAGTACTTC.